One and the same sample provided the 2 T cell receptor beta chains below, sequenced in a study of cytomegalovirus exposure and HLA in healthy donors. Method: immunoSEQ multiplex PCR; TCRdb's copy keeps in-frame clones and lacks some. The sample has more than 110,000 clones; around 88% are singletons. Sequenced: PBMCs. All receptors come from a woman younger than 35 in good health and CMV-seropositive.

The chain carries TRBV28 and TRBJ2-7, with 11 bases lining up with TRBD1. Per germline, CDR1 MDHEN and CDR2 SYDVKM. Trimming cost V 8 bases and J 4 bases; bases outside gene matches: 22. The CDR3 length is 19 residues. The DNA of the CDR3 is TGTGCCAGCCTCCCCGACCGGGACAGGGGGGACTCCCGCAGGTACGAGCAGTACTTC. Translating gives CASLPDRDRGDSRRYEQYF.

The chain uses TRBV5-1 and TRBJ2-4, with a possible D match to TRBD2 (5 bases). V dropped 0 bases and J dropped 8 bases, with 6 bases sitting between them. The germline V gene encodes CDR1 SGHRS and CDR2 YFSETQ. The CDR3 runs to 12 residues. CDR3 protein: CASSLGGDIQYF. The CDR3, as DNA: TGCGCCAGCAGCTTGGGGGGAGACATTCAGTACTTC. The full variable domain, its missing parts supplied by reference TRBV5-1 and TRBJ2-4, is KAGVTQTPRYLIKTRGQQVTLSCSPISGHRSVSWYQQTPGQGLQFLFEYFSETQRNKGNFPGRFSGRQFSNSRSEMNVSTLELGDSALYLCASSLGGDIQYFGAGTRLSVL.